This is a list of T cell receptor beta chains from one sample in a study of cytomegalovirus exposure and HLA in healthy donors. Sequencing was performed with immunoSEQ multiplex PCR; in TCRdb, only in-frame clones are kept and a portion is missing. This table has about 76,000 clones, around 84% appearing once. The source material was PBMCs. Receptors were obtained from a woman between 40 and 50 years old in good health and CMV-seropositive. CDR3s include the opening cysteine and the closing phenylalanine or tryptophan. The D gene is left open where the match is weak. Rows may omit the clone size; those that give it use once, few, many or a size class.

TRBV7-3,TRBJ2-7,once,TRBD2,TGTGCCAGCAGTCCGGGGGGAACCAACTCCTACGAGCAGTACTTC,CASSPGGTNSYEQYF
TRBV2,TRBJ1-5,-,-,TGTGCCAGCAGTGAATCGAACCCAACAGAGCCCCAGCATTTT,CASSESNPTEPQHF
TRBV5-6,TRBJ2-7,-,TRBD2,TGTGCCAGCAGCTGGACAGGGACTAGCGACGAGCAGTACTTC,CASSWTGTSDEQYF
TRBV19,TRBJ2-5,-,TRBD1,TGTGCCAGTAGTAGGGACAGGGGGCAAGAGACCCAGTACTTC,CASSRDRGQETQYF
TRBV2,TRBJ1-1,few,-,TGTGCCAGCAGTGACACAGAGAGCACTGAAGCTTTCTTT,CASSDTESTEAFF
TRBV27,TRBJ1-5,-,-,TGTGCCAGCAGATTCACAGGAGTAAGAGATCAGCCCCAGCATTTT,CASRFTGVRDQPQHF
TRBV5-4,TRBJ1-2,few,TRBD1,TGTGCCAGCAGCTCGCAGGGGGAACTGCGTGGCTACACCTTC,CASSSQGELRGYTF
TRBV11-3,TRBJ2-1,once,-,TGTGCCAGCAGCTTGGCCCCCACTAGCTACAGTGAGCAGTTCTTC,CASSLAPTSYSEQFF
TRBV12-5,TRBJ2-1,-,TRBD2,TGTGCTAGTGGGGGGGGGTTGGGGCTGGATGAGCAGTTCTTC,CASGGGLGLDEQFF
TRBV5-6,TRBJ2-3,-,TRBD2,TGTGCCAGCAGCTCTGGACTAGCGGGGCCACCCTCTAGCACAGATACGCAGTATTTT,CASSSGLAGPPSSTDTQYF
TRBV5-1,TRBJ2-7,-,TRBD1,TGCGCCAGCAGCTTGGTGGGACAGGGGACAGCCTACGAGCAGTACTTC,CASSLVGQGTAYEQYF
TRBV6-5,TRBJ1-6,-,-,TGTGCCAGCAGTTGGACAGCCAATATGTATAATTCACCCCTCCACTTT,CASSWTANMYNSPLHF
TRBV28,TRBJ1-5,-,-,TGTGCCAGCAGGGACGTTGGTCGGGAATCCCAGCATTTT,CASRDVGRESQHF
TRBV7-8,TRBJ1-5,-,-,TGTGCCAGCAGCCCGGGAGGCGGAACGAATAGCAATCAGCCCCAGCATTTT,CASSPGGGTNSNQPQHF
TRBV5-6,TRBJ1-5,once,-,TGTGCCAGCAGCTTGGCCGGGGGGGGGCCCCAGCATTTT,CASSLAGGGPQHF
TRBV19,TRBJ2-1,-,TRBD2,TGTGCCAGTAGTATAGGGGCGGGGGGCAACAATGAGCAGTTCTTC,CASSIGAGGNNEQFF
TRBV5-5,TRBJ1-5,-,-,TGTGCCAGCAGCTTTGAGGGCTATAGCAATCAGCCCCAGCATTTT,CASSFEGYSNQPQHF
TRBV6-1,TRBJ2-5,-,TRBD2,TGTGCCAGCACCAGGACTAGCGGGGGGGCGAAGACCCAGTACTTC,CASTRTSGGAKTQYF
TRBV27,TRBJ2-1,-,-,TGTGCCAGCAGTACGACTCTGAGCTCCTACAATGAGCAGTTCTTC,CASSTTLSSYNEQFF
TRBV29-1,TRBJ2-3,-,-,TGCAGCTCCCGAGGTGGGGATACGCAGTATTTT,CSSRGGDTQYF
TRBV6-4,TRBJ2-1,once,-,TGTGCCAGCAGTCTCTGGGCCGCCAATGAGCAGTTCTTC,CASSLWAANEQFF